The 12 T cell receptor beta chains presented below share a single source sample, sequenced in a study of PD-1 blockade in classical Hodgkin lymphoma (dated by TCRdb to the early 2020s). The time point label of this sample denotes: cycle 2 day 1 (C2D1) of nivolumab. All trial patients had relapsed after autologous stem cell transplantation, with cohorts A, B and C differing in prior brentuximab vedotin exposure. The protocol used for the library was the immunoSEQ multiplex PCR assay. TCRdb retrieved this table from immuneACCESS and kept in-frame rearrangements only. Not all clones are present; in checked studies, unresolved V genes account for under half, and no reason is known for the remainder. The table for this sample lists about 35,000 clones; over 65% of them were counted only once. Roughly 16% of the sample is held by the ten biggest clonotypes. The sample consisted of peripheral blood mononuclear cells (PBMCs), taken before the second cycle of nivolumab. These receptors all come from a human donor with classical Hodgkin lymphoma.

The chain uses TRBV27 and TRBJ1-5; D is possibly TRBD1 (5 bases). This CDR3 region has 15 residues. Germline CDR1 MNHEY, CDR2 SMNVEV (reference sequence). Trimming stripped 0 bases from V and 9 bases from J, with 15 bases between. The CDR3 loop reads CASSLSGRGSMPQHF. The CDR3 coding sequence is TGTGCCAGCAGTTTATCAGGACGGGGGTCAATGCCCCAGCATTTT.

The chain recombines TRBV5-6 with TRBJ1-1, with 9 bases fitting TRBD1. CDR3 size: 15 residues. V gave up 4 bases and J gave up 5 bases; unmatched junction bases: 9. The germline V gene has CDR1 SGHDT and CDR2 YYEEEE. The CDR3 here is CASSVAGTGRTEAFF. DNA for the CDR3: TGTGCCAGCAGCGTTGCGGGGACAGGGAGGACTGAAGCTTTCTTT. Using reference TRBV5-6 and TRBJ1-1 for the parts outside the CDR3, the full variable domain is DAGVTQSPTHLIKTRGQQVTLRCSPKSGHDTVSWYQQALGQGPQFIFQYYEEEERQRGNFPDRFSGHQFPNYSSELNVNALLLGDSALYLCASSVAGTGRTEAFFGQGTRLTVV.

This clone was detected a few times. This chain uses TRBV4-3 with TRBJ2-1; the match to TRBD2 covers 13 bases. There are 17 residues in the CDR3. Germline CDR1 LGHNA, CDR2 YSLEER. The ends lost 0 bases at V and 4 bases at J; junction bases unmatched: 3. The CDR3 coding sequence is TGCGCCAGCAGCCAAGATTTACTAGCGGGGGGGTACAATGAGCAGTTCTTC. Its translation is CASSQDLLAGGYNEQFF.

This chain joins TRBV2 and TRBJ1-4; tentative D call: TRBD1 (5 bases). The V end lost 8 bases, the J end lost 12 bases, and 19 bases lay between the germline ends. The CDR3 runs to 13 residues. Germline V CDR1 and CDR2: SNHLY, FYNNEI. The CDR3 sequence: CASGTGPTRELFF. In DNA, the CDR3 is TGTGCCAGCGGAACAGGTCCCACTCGGGAACTGTTTTTT.

V gene TRBV5-6 combines with J gene TRBJ2-1; 7 positions agree with TRBD1. This CDR3 spans 15 amino acids. The ends lost 0 bases at V and 7 bases at J; junction bases unmatched: 7. Per germline, CDR1 SGHDT and CDR2 YYEEEE. Here the CDR3 DNA reads TGTGCCAGCAGCTTGGGGGTAAACAGGGGTAATGAGCAGTTCTTC. Translated: CASSLGVNRGNEQFF.

The rearrangement joins TRBV19 to TRBJ2-1; D is unresolved. CDR1 is LNHDA and CDR2 is SQIVND in the germline V gene (reference sequence). Trimming cost V 7 bases and J 9 bases, with 16 bases left between them. This CDR3 has 13 amino acids. The CDR3: CASMAGPRGEQFF. The CDR3 nucleotides read TGTGCCAGTATGGCCGGGCCCCGAGGTGAGCAGTTCTTC.

Only a few counts were recorded for this clone. The chain recombines TRBV7-6 with TRBJ2-3; tentatively, D is TRBD2 (5 bases). Germline CDR1 and CDR2: SGHVS and FNYEAQ. Trimming took 4 bases from V and 6 from J, leaving 14 bases between them. This CDR3 is built from 14 residues. In DNA form, the CDR3 reads TGTGCCAGCAGCTCGTTAGCGCTCGGGGATACGCAGTATTTT. Protein product: CASSSLALGDTQYF.

This rearrangement joins TRBV5-1 to TRBJ1-1, with 8 bases fitting TRBD1. Trimming cost V 4 bases and J 1 base; bases outside gene matches: 3. The CDR3 has 14 amino acids. Germline CDR1 SGHRS, CDR2 YFSETQ. For the CDR3, the DNA is TGCGCCAGCAGCGGCGACAGGGGGAACACTGAAGCTTTCTTT. Translation gives CASSGDRGNTEAFF.

This clone was observed a handful of times. This chain uses TRBV6-1 with TRBJ1-4; D possibly corresponds to TRBD1 (5 bases). The CDR3 has 15 amino acids. Germline V lookup: CDR1 MNHNS, CDR2 SASEGT. V was clipped by 10 bases and J by 4 bases, with 19 bases between them. CDR3 loop: CATLRGGGNNEKLFF. CDR3 sequence (DNA): TGTGCCACCTTGCGAGGCGGGGGGAATAATGAAAAACTGTTTTTT.

This clone was seen only a few times. The gene calls are TRBV7-2 and TRBJ1-1; no clear D gene. Between the trimmed V and J ends, which lost 2 bases and 1 base, there was a span of 5 bases. The CDR3 length is 13 residues. Germline CDR1 and CDR2: SGHTA and FQGNSA. This chain's CDR3 is CASSLMGNTEAFF. CDR3 DNA sequence: TGTGCCAGCAGCTTAATGGGGAACACTGAAGCTTTCTTT.

V usage is TRBV5-1 and J usage is TRBJ1-5, with TRBD1 as a possible D gene (5 bases). The V end was cut by 7 bases, the J end by 0 bases, with 17 bases between. This CDR3 comprises 16 residues. Germline-derived CDR1 and CDR2 are SGHRS and YFSETQ. CDR3 sequence: CASPTVNPHSNQPQHF. The CDR3 region has the DNA TGCGCCAGCCCGACAGTCAATCCACATAGCAATCAGCCCCAGCATTTT.

The genes are TRBV7-2 and TRBJ2-5, with 7 nucleotides matching TRBD1. Germline assignment: CDR1 SGHTA and CDR2 FQGNSA. V lost 5 bases and J lost 4; bases outside the gene matches: 10. There are 15 residues in the CDR3. CDR3 DNA: TGTGCCAGCAGCCTCACAACAGGGGTCGTAGAGACCCAGTACTTC. Translated: CASSLTTGVVETQYF.